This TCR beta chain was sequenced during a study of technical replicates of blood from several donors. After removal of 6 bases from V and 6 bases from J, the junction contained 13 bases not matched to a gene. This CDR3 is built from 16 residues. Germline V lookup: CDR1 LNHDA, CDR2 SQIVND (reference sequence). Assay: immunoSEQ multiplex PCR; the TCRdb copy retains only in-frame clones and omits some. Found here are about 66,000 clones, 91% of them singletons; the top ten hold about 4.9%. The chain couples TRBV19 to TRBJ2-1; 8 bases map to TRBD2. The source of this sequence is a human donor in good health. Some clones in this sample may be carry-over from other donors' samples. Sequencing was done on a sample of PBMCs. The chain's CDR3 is CASSSTGTRNRNEQFF. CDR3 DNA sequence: TGTGCCAGTAGCTCAACCGGGACTAGGAACCGCAATGAGCAGTTCTTC.